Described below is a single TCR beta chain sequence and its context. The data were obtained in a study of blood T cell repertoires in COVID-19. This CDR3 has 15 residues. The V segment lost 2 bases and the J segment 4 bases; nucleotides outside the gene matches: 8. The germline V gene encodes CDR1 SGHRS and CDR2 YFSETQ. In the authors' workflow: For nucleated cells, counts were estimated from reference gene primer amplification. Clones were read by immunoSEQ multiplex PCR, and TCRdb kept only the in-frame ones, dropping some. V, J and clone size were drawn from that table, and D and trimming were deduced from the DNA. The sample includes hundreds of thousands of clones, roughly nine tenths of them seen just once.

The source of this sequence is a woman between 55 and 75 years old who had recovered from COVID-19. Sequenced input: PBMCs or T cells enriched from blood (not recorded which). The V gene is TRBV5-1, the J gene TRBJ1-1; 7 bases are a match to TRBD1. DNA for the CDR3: TGCGCCAGCAGCTTCCGACAGGGATGGAGCACTGAAGCTTTCTTT. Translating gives CASSFRQGWSTEAFF.